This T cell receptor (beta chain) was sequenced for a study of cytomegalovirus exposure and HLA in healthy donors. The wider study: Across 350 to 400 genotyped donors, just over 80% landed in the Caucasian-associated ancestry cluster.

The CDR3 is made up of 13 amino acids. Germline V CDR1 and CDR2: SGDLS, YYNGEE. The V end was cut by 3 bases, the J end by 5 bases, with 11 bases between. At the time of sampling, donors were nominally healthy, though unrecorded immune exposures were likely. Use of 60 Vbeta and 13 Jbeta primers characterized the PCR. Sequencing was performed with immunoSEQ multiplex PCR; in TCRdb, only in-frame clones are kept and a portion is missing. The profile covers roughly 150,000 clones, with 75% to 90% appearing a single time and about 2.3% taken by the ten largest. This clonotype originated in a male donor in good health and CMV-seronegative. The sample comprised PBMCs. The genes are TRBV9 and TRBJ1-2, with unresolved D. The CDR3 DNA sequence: TGTGCCAGCAGCGGAGAGAGGTTTTATGGCTACACCTTC. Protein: CASSGERFYGYTF.